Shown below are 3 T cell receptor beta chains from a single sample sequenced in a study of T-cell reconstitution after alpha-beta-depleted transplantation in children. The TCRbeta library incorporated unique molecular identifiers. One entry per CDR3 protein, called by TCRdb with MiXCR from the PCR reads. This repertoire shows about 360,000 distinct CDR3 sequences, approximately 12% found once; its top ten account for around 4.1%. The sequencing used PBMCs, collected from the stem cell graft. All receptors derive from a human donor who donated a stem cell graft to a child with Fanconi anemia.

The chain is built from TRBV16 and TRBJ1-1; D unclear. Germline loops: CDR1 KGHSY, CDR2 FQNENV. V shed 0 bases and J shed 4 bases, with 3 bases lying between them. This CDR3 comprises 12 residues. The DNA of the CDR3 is TGTGCCAGCAGCCAATCATCCACTGAAGCTTTCTTT. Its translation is CASSQSSTEAFF.

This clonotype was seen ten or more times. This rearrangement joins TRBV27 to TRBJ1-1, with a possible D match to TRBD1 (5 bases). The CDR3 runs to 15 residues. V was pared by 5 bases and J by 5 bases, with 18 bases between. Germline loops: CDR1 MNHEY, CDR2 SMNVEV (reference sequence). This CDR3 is CASSKRGFQGTEAFF. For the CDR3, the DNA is TGTGCCAGCAGTAAACGGGGGTTCCAAGGAACTGAAGCTTTCTTT.

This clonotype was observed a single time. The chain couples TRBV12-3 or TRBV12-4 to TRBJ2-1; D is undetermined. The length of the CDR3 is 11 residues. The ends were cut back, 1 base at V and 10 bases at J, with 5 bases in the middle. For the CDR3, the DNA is TGTGCCAGCAGTTTAGGAAAAGAGCAGTTCTTC. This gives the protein CASSLGKEQFF.